This T cell receptor (beta chain) was obtained from a study of control samples from healthy donors and cancer patients. Germline V gene sequence: CDR1 SGHRS, CDR2 YFSETQ. The CDR3 loop spans 14 amino acids. V lost 4 bases to trimming and J lost 3 bases; unmatched junction nucleotides: 4. Some clones are missing from TCRdb's copy, which holds only in-frame ones; the method was immunoSEQ multiplex PCR. This sample yields about 140,000 clones, of which 75% to 95% are seen a single time; 5.5% to 9% belongs to the top ten. Sequencing was carried out using blood. The chain couples TRBV5-1 to TRBJ2-7; 10 bases fit TRBD1. This TCR derives from a man younger than 30 in good health. Here the CDR3 DNA reads TGCGCCAGCAGCCCAGGACAGGGGGGCTACGAGCAGTACTTC. Its translation: CASSPGQGGYEQYF. Full variable domain (remainder filled in from reference TRBV5-1 and TRBJ2-7): KAGVTQTPRYLIKTRGQQVTLSCSPISGHRSVSWYQQTPGQGLQFLFEYFSETQRNKGNFPGRFSGRQFSNSRSEMNVSTLELGDSALYLCASSPGQGGYEQYFGPGTRLTVT.